The clone carrying this T cell receptor beta chain was seen only a few times. TCRdb re-called the 5' RACE reads with MiXCR, one entry per CDR3 protein. The data contain about 410,000 distinct CDR3 sequences, approximately 19% of them seen just once; the ten biggest clones take up around a fifth. The CDR3 loop spans 13 amino acids. Looked up from germline, CDR1 is LGHDT and CDR2 is YNNKEL (reference sequence). V was cut by 4 bases and J by 5 bases, with 11 bases left in between. These data originate in a study of T-cell memory formation after mild COVID-19. The clonotype was recovered from a man aged 18-30 years who had mild COVID-19 (a few samples of this study predate the infection). Cell type and time point are not known. The V call is TRBV3-1, the J call TRBJ1-2; D might be TRBD1 (5 bases). Material for sequencing was PBMCs or a T cell subset sorted from them (not recorded which). DNA for the CDR3: TGTGCCAGCAGCCCTCGGAACAGGTATGGCTACACCTTC. This gives the protein CASSPRNRYGYTF.